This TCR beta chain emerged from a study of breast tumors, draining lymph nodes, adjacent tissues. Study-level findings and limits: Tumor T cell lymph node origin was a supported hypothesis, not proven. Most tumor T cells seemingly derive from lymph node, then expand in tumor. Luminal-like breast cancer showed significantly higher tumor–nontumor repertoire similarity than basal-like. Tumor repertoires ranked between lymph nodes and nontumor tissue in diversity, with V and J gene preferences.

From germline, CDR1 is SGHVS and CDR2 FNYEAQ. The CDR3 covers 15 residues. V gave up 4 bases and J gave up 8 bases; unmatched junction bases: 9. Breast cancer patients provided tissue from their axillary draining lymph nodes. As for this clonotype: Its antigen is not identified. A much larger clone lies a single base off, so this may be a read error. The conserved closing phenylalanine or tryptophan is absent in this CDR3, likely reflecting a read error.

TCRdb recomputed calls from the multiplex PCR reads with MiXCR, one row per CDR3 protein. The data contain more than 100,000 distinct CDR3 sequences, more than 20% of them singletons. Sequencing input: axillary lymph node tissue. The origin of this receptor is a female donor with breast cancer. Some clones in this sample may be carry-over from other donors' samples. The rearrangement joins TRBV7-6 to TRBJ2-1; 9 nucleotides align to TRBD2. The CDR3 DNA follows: TGTGCCAGCAGCTCCGGGACTAGCAGTAGCGATGAGCAGTTCGTC. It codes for CASSSGTSSSDEQFV.